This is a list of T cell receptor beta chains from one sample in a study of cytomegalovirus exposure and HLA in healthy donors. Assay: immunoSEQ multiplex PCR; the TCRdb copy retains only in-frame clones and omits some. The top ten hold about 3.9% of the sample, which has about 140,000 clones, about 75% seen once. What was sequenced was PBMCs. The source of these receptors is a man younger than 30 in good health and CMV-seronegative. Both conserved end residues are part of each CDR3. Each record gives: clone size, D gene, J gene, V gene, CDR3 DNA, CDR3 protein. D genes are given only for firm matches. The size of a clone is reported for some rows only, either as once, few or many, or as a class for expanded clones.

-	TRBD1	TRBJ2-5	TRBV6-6	TGTGCCAGCAGGAAAAGGACAGGGAAAGAGACCCAGTACTTC	CASRKRTGKETQYF
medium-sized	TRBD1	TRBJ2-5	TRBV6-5	TGTGCCAGCAGTTACCAATCAGGGACAGGGCCACAGACCCAGTACTTC	CASSYQSGTGPQTQYF
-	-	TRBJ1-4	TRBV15	TGTGCCACCAGCAGAGACAGGGGCAATGAAAAACTGTTTTTT	CATSRDRGNEKLFF
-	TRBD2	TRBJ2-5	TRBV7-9	TGTGCCAGCAGACCTGGACTAGAGGGAGAGACCCAGTACTTC	CASRPGLEGETQYF
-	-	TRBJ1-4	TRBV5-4	TGTGCCAGCAGCTTGGCCAGGGGTAGTGAAAAACTGTTTTTT	CASSLARGSEKLFF
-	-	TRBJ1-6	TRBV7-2	TGTGCCAGCACCGTACGCGGGAGCTCCTATAATTCACCCCTCCACTTT	CASTVRGSSYNSPLHF
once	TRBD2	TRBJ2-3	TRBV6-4	TGTGCCAGCACGACCTGGACTAGCGGGGGCGGGACAGATACGCAGTATTTT	CASTTWTSGGGTDTQYF
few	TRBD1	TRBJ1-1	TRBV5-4	TGTGCCAGCAGCTTTGGCAACAGGGGTCGGAACACTGAAGCTTTCTTT	CASSFGNRGRNTEAFF
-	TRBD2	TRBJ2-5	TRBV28	TGTGCCAGCAGTTCTACTAGCGGGAGTATGGAGACCCAGTACTTC	CASSSTSGSMETQYF
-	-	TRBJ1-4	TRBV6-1	TGTGCCAGCAGTGAAGTTGCGAAATTTAATGAAAAACTGTTTTTT	CASSEVAKFNEKLFF
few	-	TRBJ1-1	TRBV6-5	TGTGCCAGCAGTTACTTTGAGACAGGGAACACTGAAGCTTTCTTT	CASSYFETGNTEAFF
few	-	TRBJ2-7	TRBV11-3	TGTGCCAGCAGCTTGGAGGGGTTCGACGAGCAGTACTTC	CASSLEGFDEQYF
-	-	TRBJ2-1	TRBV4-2	TGTGCCAGCAGCCAAGGAAAACTCCTCCCAAACAATGAGCAGTTCTTC	CASSQGKLLPNNEQFF
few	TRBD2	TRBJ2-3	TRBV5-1	TGCGCCAGCAGGAGGACTAGCGGTGTAGATACGCAGTATTTT	CASRRTSGVDTQYF
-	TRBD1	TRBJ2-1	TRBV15	TGTGCCACCAGCAGAGATCGAGGGACCGGGACAGGCGTTTACAATGAGCAGTTCTTC	CATSRDRGTGTGVYNEQFF
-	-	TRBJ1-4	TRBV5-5	TGTGCCAGCAGCCCGCTTTCAGCGGGGGGGGGTGAAAAACTGTTTTTT	CASSPLSAGGGEKLFF
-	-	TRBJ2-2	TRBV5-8	TGTGCCAGCAGCTTGCCCGGGAACACCGGGGAGCTGTTTTTT	CASSLPGNTGELFF
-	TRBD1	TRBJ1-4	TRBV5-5	TGTGCCAGCAGCAGCCCGGGACAGGGGCATGAAAAACTGTTTTTT	CASSSPGQGHEKLFF
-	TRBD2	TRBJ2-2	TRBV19	TGTGCCAGTAGTATGGAGCCCTGGGGGGGGGATGGTAGAACCGGGGAGCTGTTTTTT	CASSMEPWGGDGRTGELFF
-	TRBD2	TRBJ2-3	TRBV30	TGTGCCACCAGCGGGACCCTACTTACAGATACGCAGTATTTT	CATSGTLLTDTQYF
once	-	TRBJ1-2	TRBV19	TGTGCCAGTAGTATGGGAGGGGTTGGCTACACCTTC	CASSMGGVGYTF
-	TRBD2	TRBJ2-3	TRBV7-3	TGTGCCAGCAGCTTACTAGCGGGATCTAGCACAGATACGCAGTATTTT	CASSLLAGSSTDTQYF
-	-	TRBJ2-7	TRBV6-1	TGTGCCAGCAGTGAAGCAGGGGCGTCACACGATTTATCGAGGTTC	CASSEAGASHDLSRF
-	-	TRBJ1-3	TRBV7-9	TGTGCCAGCAGCTTAGTGACGGGGTCTCCTGGAAACACCATATATTTT	CASSLVTGSPGNTIYF
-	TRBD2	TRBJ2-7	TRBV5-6	TGTGCCAGCAGCTTAACTCGAGGACTAGAGGGGCGCGAGTACTTC	CASSLTRGLEGREYF
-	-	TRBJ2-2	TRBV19	TGTGCCAGTACCCCTTCTCAGGGCGGGAACACCGGGGAGCTGTTTTTT	CASTPSQGGNTGELFF
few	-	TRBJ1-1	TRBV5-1	TGCGCCAGCAGCTTTTCTCCGGTCGCTGAAGCTTTCTTT	CASSFSPVAEAFF
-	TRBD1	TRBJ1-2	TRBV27	TGTGCCAGCAGTTCGCAGTCAGGGGGTCGCTATGGCTACACCTTC	CASSSQSGGRYGYTF
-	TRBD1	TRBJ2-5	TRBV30	TGTGCCTGCGGGACAGGCGGATACCAAGAGACCCAGTACTTC	CACGTGGYQETQYF
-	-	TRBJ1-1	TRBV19	TGTGCCAGTAGTACCCCCAGGGCAATGAACACTGAAGCTTTCTTT	CASSTPRAMNTEAFF
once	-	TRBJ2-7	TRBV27	TGTGCCAGCAGTTCGTTACTAGCCTTATCTTACGAGCAGTACTTC	CASSSLLALSYEQYF
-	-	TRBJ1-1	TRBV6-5	TGTGCCAGCAGACGACAGGCGAACACTGAAGCTTTCTTT	CASRRQANTEAFF
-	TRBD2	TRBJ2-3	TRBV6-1	TGTGCCAGCAGTGGGAACCTAGCGGGGGGGCCAGATACGCAGTATTTT	CASSGNLAGGPDTQYF
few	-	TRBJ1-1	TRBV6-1	TGTGCCAGCACTCAGGGGTACACTGAAGCTTTCTTT	CASTQGYTEAFF
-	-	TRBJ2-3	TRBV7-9	TGTGCCAGCAGCTCACCCGGGACTCCTTCTAGCACAGATACGCAGTATTTT	CASSSPGTPSSTDTQYF
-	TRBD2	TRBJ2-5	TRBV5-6	TGTGCCAGCAGCACCCCAACTAGCGCCTCAGAGACCCAGTACTTC	CASSTPTSASETQYF
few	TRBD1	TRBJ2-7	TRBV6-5	TGTGCCAGCAGTAAGGACAGGTACGAGCAGTACTTC	CASSKDRYEQYF
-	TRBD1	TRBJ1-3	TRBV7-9	TGTGCCAGCAAGGACAGGGACTCTGGAAACACCATATATTTT	CASKDRDSGNTIYF
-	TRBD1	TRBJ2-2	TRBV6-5	TGTGCCAGCAGTTACGGGACAGGGGGAACCGGGGAGCTGTTTTTT	CASSYGTGGTGELFF
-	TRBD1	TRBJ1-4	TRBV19	TGTGCCAGTAGTCTCGGACAGGCGCCGAATGAAAAACTGTTTTTT	CASSLGQAPNEKLFF